This paragraph reports one TCR beta chain. Its antigen is still unknown. The PCR ran on 60 Vbeta and 13 Jbeta primers. TCRdb keeps only in-frame clones here, not all; method: immunoSEQ multiplex PCR. The repertoire holds some 150,000 clones, around 72% seen once, with over 4% in the top ten. This sample stems from a study of cytomegalovirus exposure and HLA in healthy donors. Study overall: Of a few hundred genotyped donors, roughly 81% clustered with self-reported Caucasian donors.

Every donor was a healthy person donating bone marrow. Points from the study as a whole: Donors belonging to an Asian-associated ancestry cluster reportedly showed fewer N-insertions in productive TCRs than the approximately 700-donor mean, according to what a later analysis found. Cytomegalovirus status was reportedly diagnosed by the classifier with high specificity and sensitivity.

The TCR comes from a man in his forties or fifties in good health and CMV-seropositive. Material for sequencing was PBMCs.

The CDR3 nucleotides are TGTGCCAGCAGCTCCGGGAATGCGAACACTGAAGCTTTCTTT. Translation gives CASSSGNANTEAFF. This chain joins TRBV7-3 and TRBJ1-1, with no clear D. The germline CDR1 and CDR2 sequences are SGHTA and FQGTGA. The CDR3 is 14 amino acids. V dropped 4 bases and J dropped 1 base, with 10 bases sitting between them.